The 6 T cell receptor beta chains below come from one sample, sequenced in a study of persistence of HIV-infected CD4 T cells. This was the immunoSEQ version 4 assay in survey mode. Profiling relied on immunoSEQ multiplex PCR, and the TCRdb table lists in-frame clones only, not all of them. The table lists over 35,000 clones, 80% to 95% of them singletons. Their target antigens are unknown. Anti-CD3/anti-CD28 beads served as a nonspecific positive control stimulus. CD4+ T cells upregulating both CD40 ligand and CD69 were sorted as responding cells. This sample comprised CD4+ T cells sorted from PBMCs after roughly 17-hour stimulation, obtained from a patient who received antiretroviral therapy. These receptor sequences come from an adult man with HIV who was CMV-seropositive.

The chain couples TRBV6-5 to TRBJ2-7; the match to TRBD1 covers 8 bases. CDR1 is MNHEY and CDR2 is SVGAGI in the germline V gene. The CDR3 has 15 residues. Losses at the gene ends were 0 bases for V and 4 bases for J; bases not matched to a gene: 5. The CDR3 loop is CASSYSGDRGYEQYF. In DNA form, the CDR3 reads TGTGCCAGCAGTTACTCGGGAGACAGGGGTTACGAGCAGTACTTC.

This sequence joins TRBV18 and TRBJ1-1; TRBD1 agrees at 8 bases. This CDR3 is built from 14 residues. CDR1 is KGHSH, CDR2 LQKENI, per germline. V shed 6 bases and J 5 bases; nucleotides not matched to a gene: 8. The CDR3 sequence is CASSLGTGKTEAFF. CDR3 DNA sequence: TGTGCCAGCTCTCTCGGGACAGGCAAAACTGAAGCTTTCTTT. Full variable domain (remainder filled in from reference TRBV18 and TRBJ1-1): NAGVMQNPRHLVRRRGQEARLRCSPMKGHSHVYWYRQLPEEGLKFMVYLQKENIIDESGMPKERFSAEFPKEGPSILRIQQVVRGDSAAYFCASSLGTGKTEAFFGQGTRLTVV.

CDR3 nucleotides: TGCAGCGTTGACCCGCGGAGCTCTGGAAACACCATATATTTT. This translates into CSVDPRSSGNTIYF. The V call is TRBV29-1, the J call TRBJ1-3; D unclear. V was cut by 3 bases and J by 0 bases, with 9 bases left in between. The CDR3 runs 14 residues. The V gene's germline CDR1 is SQVTM and CDR2 ANQGSEA.

The CDR3 region is CASSNGGGLVLETQYF. CDR3 DNA sequence: TGTGCCAGTAGTAACGGGGGGGGCCTAGTATTGGAGACCCAGTACTTC. The J gene is TRBJ2-5, the V gene TRBV19, with 8 bases that match TRBD2. The CDR3 is 16 amino acids. After removal of 4 bases from V and 5 bases from J, the junction contained 12 bases not matched to a gene. Germline V gene lookup returns CDR1 LNHDA and CDR2 SQIVND (reference sequence).

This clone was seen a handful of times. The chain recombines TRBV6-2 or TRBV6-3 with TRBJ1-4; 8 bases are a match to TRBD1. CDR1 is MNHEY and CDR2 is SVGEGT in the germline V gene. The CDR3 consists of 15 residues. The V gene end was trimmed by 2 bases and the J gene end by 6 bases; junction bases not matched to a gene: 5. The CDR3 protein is CASSYGDRRDEKLFF. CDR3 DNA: TGTGCCAGCAGTTACGGGGACAGGCGAGATGAAAAACTGTTTTTT.

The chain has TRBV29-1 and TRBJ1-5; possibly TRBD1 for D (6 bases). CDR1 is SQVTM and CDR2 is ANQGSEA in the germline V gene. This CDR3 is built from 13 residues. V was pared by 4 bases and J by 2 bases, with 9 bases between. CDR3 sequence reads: CSVVEGGNQPQHF. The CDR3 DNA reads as TGCAGCGTTGTAGAGGGGGGCAATCAGCCCCAGCATTTT.